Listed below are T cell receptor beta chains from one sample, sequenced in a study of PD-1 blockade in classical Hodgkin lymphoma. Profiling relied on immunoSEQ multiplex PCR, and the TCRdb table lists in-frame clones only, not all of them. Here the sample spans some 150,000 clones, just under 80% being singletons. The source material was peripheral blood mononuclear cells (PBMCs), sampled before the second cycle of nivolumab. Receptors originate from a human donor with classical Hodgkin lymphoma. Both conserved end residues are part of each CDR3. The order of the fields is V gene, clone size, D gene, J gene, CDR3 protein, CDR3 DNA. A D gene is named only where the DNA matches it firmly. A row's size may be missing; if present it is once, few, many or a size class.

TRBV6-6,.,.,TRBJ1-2,CASSVDRTYGYTF,TGTGCCAGCAGTGTCGACAGGACCTATGGCTACACCTTC
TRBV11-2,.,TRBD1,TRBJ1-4,CASSLWDRNEKLFF,TGTGCCAGCAGCCTCTGGGACAGGAATGAAAAACTGTTTTTT
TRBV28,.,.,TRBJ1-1,CASSLGGAGNTEAFF,TGTGCCAGCAGCCTGGGGGGGGCAGGGAACACTGAAGCTTTCTTT
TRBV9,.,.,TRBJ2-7,CASSEHGDSAYEQYF,TGTGCCAGCAGCGAGCACGGGGACTCGGCCTACGAGCAGTACTTC
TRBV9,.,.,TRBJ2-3,CASSSGPSTDTQYF,TGTGCCAGCAGCTCGGGACCCAGCACAGATACGCAGTATTTT
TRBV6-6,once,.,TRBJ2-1,CASSSQGPIYNEQFF,TGTGCCAGCAGTTCCCAGGGTCCCATCTACAATGAGCAGTTCTTC
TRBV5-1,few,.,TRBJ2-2,CASSLVEPSTGELFF,TGCGCCAGCAGCTTGGTCGAACCCAGCACCGGGGAGCTGTTTTTT
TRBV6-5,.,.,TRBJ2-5,CASSYSGQPQETQYF,TGTGCCAGCAGTTACTCTGGACAGCCCCAAGAGACCCAGTACTTC
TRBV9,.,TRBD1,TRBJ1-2,CASSGTGAEGYTF,TGTGCCAGCAGCGGGACAGGGGCTGAGGGCTACACCTTC
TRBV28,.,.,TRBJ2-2,CASRYTGELFF,TGTGCCAGCAGGTACACCGGGGAGCTGTTTTTT
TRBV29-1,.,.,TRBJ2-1,CSVAMRHGRGSYPYNEQFF,TGCAGCGTTGCAATGAGACACGGTAGGGGGTCATACCCCTACAATGAGCAGTTCTTC
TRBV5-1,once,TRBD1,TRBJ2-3,CASSFTGGWADTQYF,TGCGCCAGCAGTTTCACAGGGGGCTGGGCAGATACGCAGTATTTT
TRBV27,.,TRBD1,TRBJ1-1,CASSFERGPNTEAFF,TGTGCCAGCAGTTTTGAAAGGGGGCCGAACACTGAAGCTTTCTTT
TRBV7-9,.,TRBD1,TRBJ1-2,CASSLGRIGQGETGYTF,TGTGCCAGCAGCTTAGGGCGGATTGGGCAGGGGGAGACTGGCTACACCTTC
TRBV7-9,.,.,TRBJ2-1,CASSGGWLYNEQFF,TGTGCCAGCAGTGGGGGGTGGCTCTACAATGAGCAGTTCTTC
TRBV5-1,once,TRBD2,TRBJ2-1,CASSLRTSGVNEQFF,TGCGCCAGCAGCTTAAGGACTAGCGGGGTCAATGAGCAGTTCTTC
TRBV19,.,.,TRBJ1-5,CASSAGLSNQPQHF,TGTGCCAGTAGTGCGGGGTTGAGCAATCAGCCCCAGCATTTT
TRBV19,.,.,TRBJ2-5,CASSIDLAGETQYF,TGTGCCAGTAGTATAGATCTAGCCGGGGAGACCCAGTACTTC
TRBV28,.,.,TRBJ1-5,CASSPPGSNQPQHF,TGTGCCAGCAGCCCCCCAGGGAGCAATCAGCCCCAGCATTTT
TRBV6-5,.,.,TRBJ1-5,CASSYSKGVNQPQHF,TGTGCCAGCAGTTACTCGAAAGGGGTCAATCAGCCCCAGCATTTT
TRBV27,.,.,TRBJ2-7,CASSLGESGLEQYF,TGTGCCAGCAGTTTGGGGGAGTCGGGGCTCGAGCAGTACTTC
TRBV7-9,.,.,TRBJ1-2,CASSLALGEYGYTF,TGTGCCAGCAGCTTAGCCCTGGGAGAGTATGGCTACACCTTC
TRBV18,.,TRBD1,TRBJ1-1,CASSPAVGTDFTEAFF,TGTGCCAGCTCACCCGCAGTCGGGACAGACTTCACTGAAGCTTTCTTT
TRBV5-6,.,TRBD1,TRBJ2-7,CASNAGQGSYEQYF,TGTGCCAGCAACGCGGGACAGGGGTCCTACGAGCAGTACTTC
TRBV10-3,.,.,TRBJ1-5,CAISARNQPQHF,TGTGCCATCAGTGCCCGTAATCAGCCCCAGCATTTT
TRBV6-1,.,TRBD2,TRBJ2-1,CASSEYPSGSTYNEQFF,TGTGCCAGCAGTGAATATCCTAGCGGGAGTACCTACAATGAGCAGTTCTTC
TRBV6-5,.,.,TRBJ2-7,CASSPGPAYEQYF,TGTGCCAGCAGCCCCGGACCAGCCTACGAGCAGTACTTC
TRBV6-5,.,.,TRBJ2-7,CASSYAYQNYEQYF,TGTGCCAGCAGTTACGCCTACCAGAATTACGAGCAGTACTTC
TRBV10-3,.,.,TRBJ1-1,CAISDISGLEAFF,TGTGCCATCAGTGATATTTCGGGACTTGAAGCTTTCTTT
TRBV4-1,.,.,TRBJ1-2,CASSQAAGANYGYTF,TGCGCCAGCAGCCAAGCCGCAGGGGCGAACTATGGCTACACCTTC
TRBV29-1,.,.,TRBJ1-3,CSARGGGNTIYF,TGCAGCGCCCGTGGGGGGGGAAACACCATATATTTT
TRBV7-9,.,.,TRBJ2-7,CASSSQGGGEQYF,TGTGCCAGCAGCTCTCAGGGTGGCGGCGAGCAGTACTTC
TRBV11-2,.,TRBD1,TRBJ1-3,CASSPWTGDRNTIYF,TGTGCCAGCAGCCCTTGGACAGGGGATAGAAACACCATATATTTT
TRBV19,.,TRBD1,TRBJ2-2,CASSFSGTGATTGELFF,TGTGCCAGTAGTTTTTCCGGGACAGGGGCGACCACCGGGGAGCTGTTTTTT
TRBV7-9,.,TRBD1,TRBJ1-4,CASSELGTGGEKLFF,TGTGCCAGCAGCGAACTTGGGACAGGGGGTGAAAAACTGTTTTTT
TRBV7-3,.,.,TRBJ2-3,CASSPRASADTQYF,TGTGCCAGCAGCCCCCGCGCGAGTGCAGATACGCAGTATTTT
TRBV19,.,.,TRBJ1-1,CASSILDSGTEAFF,TGTGCCAGTAGTATACTGGACAGTGGAACTGAAGCTTTCTTT
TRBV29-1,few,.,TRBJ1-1,CSATARGNTEAFF,TGCAGCGCCACCGCCCGGGGGAACACTGAAGCTTTCTTT
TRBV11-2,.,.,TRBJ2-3,CASSLDRGTDTQYF,TGTGCCAGCAGCTTAGACCGCGGCACAGATACGCAGTATTTT
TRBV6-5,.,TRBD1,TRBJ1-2,CASRVGQVSGGYTF,TGTGCCAGCAGAGTGGGACAGGTCTCGGGTGGCTACACCTTC
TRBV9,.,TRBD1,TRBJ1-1,CASSKDRVGTEAFF,TGTGCCAGCAGCAAGGACAGGGTCGGCACTGAAGCTTTCTTT
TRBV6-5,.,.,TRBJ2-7,CASSYAGLSSYEQYF,TGTGCCAGCAGTTACGCGGGGTTGAGTTCCTACGAGCAGTACTTC
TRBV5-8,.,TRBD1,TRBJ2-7,CASSYQPGQSYEQYF,TGTGCCAGCAGCTACCAACCGGGACAGTCCTACGAGCAGTACTTC
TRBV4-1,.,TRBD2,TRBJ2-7,CASSQRLAGGQSSYEQYF,TGCGCCAGCAGCCAAAGACTAGCGGGGGGCCAGAGCTCCTACGAGCAGTACTTC
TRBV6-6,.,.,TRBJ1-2,CASSYTETAVYGYTF,TGTGCCAGCAGTTACACCGAGACAGCCGTTTATGGCTACACCTTC
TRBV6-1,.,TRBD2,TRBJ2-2,CASCLAGSGELFF,TGTGCCAGCTGTCTAGCGGGATCCGGGGAGCTGTTTTTT
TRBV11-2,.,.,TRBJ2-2,CASSLPSRANTGELFF,TGTGCCAGCAGCTTACCCAGCAGGGCGAACACCGGGGAGCTGTTTTTT
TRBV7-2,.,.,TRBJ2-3,CASSLLDADTQYF,TGTGCCAGCAGCTTATTAGACGCAGATACGCAGTATTTT
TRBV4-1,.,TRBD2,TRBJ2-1,CASSQWTSGRGVGDNEQFF,TGCGCCAGCAGCCAATGGACTAGCGGGAGAGGGGTCGGAGACAATGAGCAGTTCTTC
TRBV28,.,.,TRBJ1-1,CASSPPVEVLSNTEAFF,TGTGCCAGCAGTCCCCCCGTGGAGGTTCTAAGTAATACTGAAGCTTTCTTT